The clone carrying this T cell receptor (beta chain) was detected ten times or more. The antigen is not known. A single record per CDR3 protein comes from TCRdb applying MiXCR to the 5' RACE reads. The sample shows 200,000 to 300,000 distinct CDR3 sequences, roughly 8% of them seen only once. The data belong to a study of CD8 T cells in ankylosing spondylitis. Study-wide results and caveats: Reportedly, matched ankylosing spondylitis synovial fluid was significantly enriched for disease-linked clones. A number of the motif variants had already been described in reactive arthritis synovial fluid and blood. Characteristic of ankylosing spondylitis blood, it appeared, was a TCR beta motif comprising several highly homologous variants.

The TCR sequence derives from a female donor with ankylosing spondylitis or in good health (not recorded which). What was sequenced was blood, either unsorted or a sorted T cell fraction (not recorded which).

The CDR3 DNA follows: TGCAGTGCTAGCGGAGACTTCTACGAGCAGTACTTC. Translating gives CSASGDFYEQYF. The chain uses TRBV20-1 and TRBJ2-7; D unclear. Trimming took 3 bases from V and 3 from J, leaving 9 bases between them. The CDR3 covers 12 residues. Germline V gene lookup returns CDR1 DFQATT and CDR2 SNEGSKA (reference sequence).